The 13 T cell receptor beta chains reported below all come from one sample, sequenced in a study of T cell repertoires in cytomegalovirus infection. A single record per CDR3 protein comes from TCRdb applying MiXCR to the reads. The table includes a few hundred thousand distinct CDR3 sequences, about 28% detected once. These receptors lack a known antigen. The specimen comprised cultured PBMCs, sampled from culture after CMV antigen stimulation. The receptors derive from a human donor in good health (CMV status not recorded). Some clones in this sample may be carry-over from other donors' samples.

The chain combines TRBV12-3 or TRBV12-4 with TRBJ1-2; D might be TRBD1 (6 bases). The CDR3 has 13 residues. V was pared by 5 bases and J by 3 bases, with 10 bases between. In DNA, the CDR3 is TGTGCCAGCAGTCCGGGGACATACTATGGCTACACCTTC. This encodes CASSPGTYYGYTF.

CDR3: CASSYKGAGSDYGYTF. Here the CDR3 DNA reads TGTGCCAGCAGTTACAAAGGGGCTGGAAGTGACTATGGCTACACCTTC. The gene calls are TRBV6-6 and TRBJ1-2, with D possibly TRBD1 on 5 matching bases. Trimming stripped 2 bases from V and 3 bases from J, with 16 bases between. CDR3 length equals 16 residues. Germline lookup yields CDR1 MNHNY and CDR2 SVGAGI (reference sequence).

This clonotype was detected ten times or more. The J gene is TRBJ1-6, the V gene TRBV4-1; no clear D. Germline V CDR1 and CDR2: MGHRA, YSYEKL. V lost 0 bases to trimming and J lost 0 bases, with 6 bases between them. The length of the CDR3 is 16 residues. DNA for the CDR3: TGCGCCAGCAGCCAAGATTGGAGCTCCTATAATTCACCCCTCCACTTT. Encoded protein: CASSQDWSSYNSPLHF.

This clonotype was seen a handful of times. The chain is built from TRBV11-3 and TRBJ2-1; 8 bases match TRBD2. Germline V CDR1 and CDR2: SGHNT, YENEEA. Germline trimming cut 4 bases from V and 8 bases from J; bases unmatched to any gene: 10. The CDR3 has 15 amino acids. CDR3 in DNA: TGTGCCAGCAGCTCGGGACTAGATCCGGCCGATGAGCAGTTCTTC. It yields the protein CASSSGLDPADEQFF.

This clonotype was observed a handful of times. This chain connects TRBV6-1 to TRBJ2-3; D possibly corresponds to TRBD2 (6 bases). Germline CDR1 reads MNHNS; CDR2 reads SASEGT. The CDR3 length is 15 residues. Trimming removed 7 bases from V and 4 bases from J, with 18 bases in between. CDR3 nucleotides: TGTGCCAGCACTAAGGGACCGGGACTCTCAGATACGCAGTATTTT. It yields the protein CASTKGPGLSDTQYF.

This clonotype has more than one count but fewer than ten. The V and J genes are TRBV7-9 and TRBJ2-3; D remains ambiguous. The CDR3 has 15 residues. Trimming cost V 1 base and J 0 bases, with 8 bases left between them. The germline CDR1 and CDR2 sequences are SEHNR and FQNEAQ (reference sequence). CDR3 amino acids: CASSLVQSSTDTQYF. The CDR3 bases are TGTGCCAGCAGCTTAGTGCAGTCTAGCACAGATACGCAGTATTTT.

J is TRBJ2-2 and V is TRBV6-6; TRBD1 aligns across 8 bases. This CDR3 spans 16 amino acids. With V trimmed by 6 bases and J by 0 bases, 6 bases remained unmatched. Germline CDR1 MNHNY, CDR2 SVGAGI (reference sequence). CDR3 in DNA: TGTGCCAGCAGCAAGGGACAGGCAACGAACACCGGGGAGCTGTTTTTT. It codes for CASSKGQATNTGELFF.

The rearrangement uses TRBV13 and TRBJ2-7; 8 bases are shared with TRBD1. The CDR3 runs to 16 residues. From germline, CDR1 is PRHDT and CDR2 FYEKMQ (reference sequence). The V gene end was trimmed by 4 bases and the J gene end by 5 bases; junction bases not matched to a gene: 13. CDR3 sequence reads: CASSWYTKQGENEQYF. The CDR3 bases are TGTGCCAGCAGCTGGTACACAAAACAGGGGGAAAACGAGCAGTACTTC.

The chain couples TRBV4-2 to TRBJ2-1; tentative D call: TRBD2 (7 bases). Germline loops: CDR1 LGHNA, CDR2 YNFKEQ. Trimming took 5 bases from V and 15 from J, leaving 17 bases between them. The CDR3 is 12 residues long. The CDR3 nucleotides are TGTGCCAGCAGCTCAGGGGAGGGAGGGCCGTTCTTC. Its translation is CASSSGEGGPFF.

Written as DNA, the CDR3 is TGTGCCAGCAGAACCAAAGAGACCCAGTACTTC. Protein product: CASRTKETQYF. The chain couples TRBV7-4 to TRBJ2-5; no reliable D call. Germline CDR1 is SGHVT and CDR2 is SQSDAQ. This CDR3 has 11 amino acids. V was clipped by 6 bases and J by 3 bases, with 5 bases between them.

This clonotype was detected once. The rearrangement joins TRBV19 to TRBJ1-1; D is ambiguous. The V gene lost 7 bases and the J gene lost 1 base, with 13 bases spanning the gap. Germline lookup yields CDR1 LNHDA and CDR2 SQIVND (reference sequence). This CDR3 has 14 residues. The CDR3 bases are TGTGCCAGTATGAGTGCAACTCCGAACACTGAAGCTTTCTTT. It yields the protein CASMSATPNTEAFF.

In its sample, this clonotype was seen a few times. The genes are TRBV12-3 or TRBV12-4 and TRBJ1-1; 10 bases are a match to TRBD1. This CDR3 has 15 amino acids. Trimming removed 5 bases from V and 2 bases from J; junction bases left unmatched: 5. The CDR3 coding sequence is TGTGCCAGCAGTAGAAGACAGGGGGCCAACACTGAAGCTTTCTTT. Translation: CASSRRQGANTEAFF.

Only one count was recorded for this clonotype. The chain links TRBV20-1 to TRBJ2-5; tentative D call: TRBD2 (6 bases). The ends were cut back, 5 bases at V and 3 bases at J, with 19 bases in the middle. The CDR3 runs to 15 residues. CDR1 and CDR2 (germline): DFQATT, SNEGSKA (reference sequence). The CDR3 DNA sequence: TGCAGTGCTGGTCGGGATCCAAGGAGGGAAGAGACCCAGTACTTC. Protein: CSAGRDPRREETQYF.